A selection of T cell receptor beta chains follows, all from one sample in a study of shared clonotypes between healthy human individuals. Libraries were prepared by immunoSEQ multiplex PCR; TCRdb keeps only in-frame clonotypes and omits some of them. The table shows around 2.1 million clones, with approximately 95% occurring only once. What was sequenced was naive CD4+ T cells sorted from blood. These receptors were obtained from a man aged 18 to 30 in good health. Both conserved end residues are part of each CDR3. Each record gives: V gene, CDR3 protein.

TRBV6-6	CASSLQGWDEKLFF
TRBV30	CAWIGTDTPWYGYTF
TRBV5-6	CASSLRARLYEQYF
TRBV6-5	CASRVKGAAYNEQFF
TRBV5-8	CASSSGNSGNTIYF
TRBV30	CACGGGRGNQPQHF
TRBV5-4	CASSVDTIYGYTF
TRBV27	CASSFRQGTSGANVLTF
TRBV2	CASSYGGASADTQYF
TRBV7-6	CASSAGTAYTGELFF
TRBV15	CATSRAGTSGSYEQYF
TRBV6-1	CASSEAGGVGTDTQYF
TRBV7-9	CASSFSGLAEKLFF
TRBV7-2	CASSLSGTYNSPLHF
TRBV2	CASSENLAELGTQYF
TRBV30	CAWSRRGGNEQFF
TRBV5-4	CASSSRGGGDTDTQYF
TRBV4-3	CASSQDGTGTNSPLHF
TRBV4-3	CASSQDSGTVKGREQFF
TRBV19	CASRSSLNTETFF
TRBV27	CASSPRLGVNYGYTF
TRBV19	CASSMGQGGETQYF
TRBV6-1	CASSDGRYNEQFF
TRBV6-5	CASRDGDEQYF
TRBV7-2	CASSLWGTGATEAFF
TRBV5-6	CASSRTGTDSGNTIYF
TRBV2	CASSEQGQNYGYTF
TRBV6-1	CASSPGSPLHF
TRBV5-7	CASSLGAGHWVWGLEQYF
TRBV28	CASGPGGQTNEKLFF
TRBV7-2	CASSPVAGLSYNEQFF
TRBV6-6	CASSYDRVSTEAFF
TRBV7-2	CASSLARLTGYRNEQFF
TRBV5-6	CASSVGSNQPQHF
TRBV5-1	CASSIREGTEAFF
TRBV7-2	CASTARVTYEQYF
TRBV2	CASIARQGSYEQYF
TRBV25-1	CASRDDRGDYEQYF
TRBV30	CAWSGTSNYGYTF
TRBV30	CAWTADSNQPQHF
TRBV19	CASLSRETDTQYF
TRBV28	CASSLAGWALHF
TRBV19	CASSLGDSSTDTQYF